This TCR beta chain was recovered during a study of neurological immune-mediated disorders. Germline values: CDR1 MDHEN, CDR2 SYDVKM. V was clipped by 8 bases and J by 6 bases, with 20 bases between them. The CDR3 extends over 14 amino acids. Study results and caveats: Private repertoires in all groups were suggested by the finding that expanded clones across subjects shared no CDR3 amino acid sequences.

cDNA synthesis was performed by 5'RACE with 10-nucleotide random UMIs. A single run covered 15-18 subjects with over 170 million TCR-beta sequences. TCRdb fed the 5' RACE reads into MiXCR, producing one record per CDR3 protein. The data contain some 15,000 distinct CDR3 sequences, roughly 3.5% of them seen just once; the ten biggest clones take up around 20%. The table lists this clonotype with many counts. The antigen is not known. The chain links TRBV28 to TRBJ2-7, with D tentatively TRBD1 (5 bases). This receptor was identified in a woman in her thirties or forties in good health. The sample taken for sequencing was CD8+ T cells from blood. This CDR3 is CASYISGRGTEQYF. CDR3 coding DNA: TGTGCCAGCTACATTTCAGGAAGGGGAACCGAGCAGTACTTC.